Presented here are 6 T cell receptor beta chains from one specimen sequenced in a study of tumor T cells in aggressive B-cell lymphoma. Method: immunoSEQ multiplex PCR; TCRdb's copy keeps in-frame clones and lacks some. The repertoire consists of under 10,000 clones, with about four fifths occurring once and the leading ten covering 5.2%. The sequencing sample was made of tumor tissue. The receptor source for this set is an adult with diffuse large B cell lymphoma.

The chain carries TRBV30 and TRBJ1-3; D is possibly TRBD1 (5 bases). The germline CDR1 and CDR2 sequences are GTSNPN and SVGIG (reference sequence). The V end lost 0 bases, the J end lost 3 bases, and 9 bases lay between the germline ends. This CDR3 is built from 14 residues. The CDR3 coding sequence is TGTGCCTGGAGTGTGTCAGGGAATGGAAACACCATATATTTT. Its protein is CAWSVSGNGNTIYF.

V and J are TRBV28 and TRBJ2-7, with TRBD1 matching over 9 bases. Germline CDR1 is MDHEN and CDR2 is SYDVKM. The CDR3 is 12 residues long. V lost 10 bases and J lost 2; bases outside the gene matches: 3. CDR3 loop: CAIRDRAYEQYF. In nucleotides, the CDR3 is TGTGCCATCAGGGACAGGGCCTACGAGCAGTACTTC.

V usage is TRBV28 and J usage is TRBJ1-5, with TRBD1 identical over 10 bases. Germline CDR1 MDHEN, CDR2 SYDVKM. V dropped 6 bases and J dropped 6; count of bases not matched to a gene: 5. The CDR3 totals 14 residues. Here the CDR3 DNA reads TGTGCCAGCAGCCCCGGACAGGGGGTTCAGCCCCAGCATTTT. It specifies CASSPGQGVQPQHF. Together with reference TRBV28 and TRBJ1-5, the CDR3 gives the full variable domain: DVKVTQSSRYLVKRTGEKVFLECVQDMDHENMFWYRQDPGLGLRLIYFSYDVKMKEKGDIPEGYSVSREKKERFSLILESASTNQTSMYLCASSPGQGVQPQHFGDGTRLSIL.

The chain employs TRBV10-3 and TRBJ1-2; a possible D gene is TRBD1 (5 bases). There are 16 residues in the CDR3. CDR1 is ENHRY and CDR2 is SYGVKD in the germline V gene. Trimming removed 2 bases at V and 2 bases at J, with 15 bases between. CDR3 coding DNA: TGTGCCATCAGTGAGCTGGCGGGACGGAAGAACTATGGCTACACCTTC. This sequence encodes CAISELAGRKNYGYTF.

The rearrangement joins TRBV18 to TRBJ2-7; no definite D call. Germline CDR1 and CDR2: KGHSH and LQKENI. The CDR3 extends over 13 amino acids. V lost 3 bases, J lost 0 bases, and 6 bases lay in between. The CDR3 sequence is CASSPASSYEQYF. The CDR3 DNA reads TGTGCCAGCTCACCGGCCAGCTCCTACGAGCAGTACTTC.

The CDR3 protein is CASSPGTVNYGYTF. The CDR3 DNA follows: TGTGCCAGCAGCCCAGGAACAGTGAACTATGGCTACACCTTC. The chain combines TRBV4-2 with TRBJ1-2; no clear D gene. The CDR3 contains 14 residues. Germline CDR1 and CDR2: LGHNA and YNFKEQ. V was clipped by 4 bases and J by 2 bases, with 11 bases between them.